These 8 T cell receptor beta chains originate from one sample sequenced in a study of blood T cell repertoires in COVID-19 (dated by TCRdb to between 2020 and 2021). The protocol used for the library was the immunoSEQ multiplex PCR assay. TCRdb re-hosts the immuneACCESS table, in-frame sequences only. Its copies lack some clones; in the studies checked, an unresolved V gene accounts for under half of them, and the cause for the rest is not known. Here the sample has approximately 200,000 clones; roughly 80% occur a single time. More than 2% of the sample rests with the top ten. Sequencing was carried out using peripheral blood. The source is a woman in her sixties or seventies with acute or convalescent COVID-19.

The chain is built from TRBV30 and TRBJ1-6; 8 bases line up with TRBD1. The CDR3 loop spans 13 amino acids. V dropped 1 base and J dropped 8; count of bases not matched to a gene: 1. In germline, CDR1 is GTSNPN, CDR2 SVGIG (reference sequence). The CDR3 coding sequence is TGTGCCTGGAGTGCGACAGGGGATTCACCCCTCCACTTT. Amino acid sequence: CAWSATGDSPLHF. The entire variable domain, with the rest obtained from reference TRBV30 and TRBJ1-6, is as follows: SQTIHQWPATLVQPVGSPLSLECTVEGTSNPNLYWYRQAAGRGLQLLFYSVGIGQISSEVPQNLSASRPQDRQFILSSKKLLLSDSGFYLCAWSATGDSPLHFGNGTRLTVT.

The CDR3 region is CASSLVGGTYEQYF. The CDR3 coding sequence is TGTGCCAGCAGTTTAGTTGGGGGCACCTACGAGCAGTACTTC. The rearrangement links TRBV27 to TRBJ2-7, with D maybe TRBD1 (6 bases). Trimming stripped 2 bases from V and 2 bases from J, with 10 bases between. CDR1 is MNHEY and CDR2 is SMNVEV in the germline V gene (reference sequence). The CDR3 has 14 amino acids.

The V gene is TRBV30, the J gene TRBJ2-3; D gene unclear. V dropped 7 bases and J dropped 6 bases, with 11 bases sitting between them. In germline, CDR1 is GTSNPN, CDR2 SVGIG (reference sequence). This CDR3 has 11 amino acids. The CDR3 coding sequence is TGTGCCTCGCGCAGCGAGGATACGCAGTATTTT. This encodes CASRSEDTQYF.

This chain joins TRBV7-2 and TRBJ1-3; D is unclear. Deletions cut 6 bases from V and 4 bases from J, with 13 bases between. CDR1 is SGHTA, CDR2 FQGNSA, per germline. The CDR3 runs to 14 residues. CDR3 residues: CASSSTWLGNTIYF. CDR3 sequence (DNA): TGTGCCAGCAGTTCGACATGGCTCGGAAACACCATATATTTT.

The chain is built from TRBV18 and TRBJ1-1; possibly TRBD1 for D (5 bases). V gave up 0 bases and J gave up 0 bases, with 11 bases separating them. The CDR3 is 16 amino acids. In germline, CDR1 is KGHSH, CDR2 LQKENI. Written as DNA, the CDR3 is TGTGCCAGCTCACCACCGGGGGGATTGATGAACACTGAAGCTTTCTTT. It encodes CASSPPGGLMNTEAFF. Variable domain in full (rest from reference TRBV18 and TRBJ1-1): NAGVMQNPRHLVRRRGQEARLRCSPMKGHSHVYWYRQLPEEGLKFMVYLQKENIIDESGMPKERFSAEFPKEGPSILRIQQVVRGDSAAYFCASSPPGGLMNTEAFFGQGTRLTVV.

This chain joins TRBV29-1 and TRBJ2-2; TRBD2 matches 8 bases. Germline V gives CDR1 SQVTM, CDR2 ANQGSEA. This CDR3 has 15 residues. The trim removed 4 bases at V and 1 base at J, leaving 5 bases unmatched. CDR3 DNA: TGCAGCGTTGTCGGGGGGGCCTTGAACACCGGGGAGCTGTTTTTT. Amino acids: CSVVGGALNTGELFF.

The V call is TRBV9, the J call TRBJ2-1; D is possibly TRBD1 (6 bases). This CDR3 contains 15 residues. Germline assignment: CDR1 SGDLS and CDR2 YYNGEE. V dropped 4 bases and J dropped 10 bases, with 21 bases sitting between them. Written as DNA, the CDR3 is TGTGCCAGCAGCCCCTCTGATATGGGGGCGGGCGAGCAGTTCTTC. Translating it yields CASSPSDMGAGEQFF. The variable domain in full, completed from reference TRBV9 and TRBJ2-1, reads DSGVTQTPKHLITATGQRVTLRCSPRSGDLSVYWYQQSLDQGLQFLIQYYNGEERAKGNILERFSAQQFPDLHSELNLSSLELGDSALYFCASSPSDMGAGEQFFGPGTRLTVL.

The chain has TRBV20-1 and TRBJ1-4; D may be TRBD1 (5 bases). Trimming removed 3 bases from V and 5 bases from J, with 19 bases in between. The CDR3 length is 16 residues. Germline CDR1 reads DFQATT; CDR2 reads SNEGSKA (reference sequence). In nucleotides, the CDR3 is TGCAGTGCTAGTGGTGCCCCGGCAGGGAAGAATGAAAAACTGTTTTTT. This gives the protein CSASGAPAGKNEKLFF.